The 7 T cell receptor beta chains given below trace back to one sample, sequenced in a study of blood T cell repertoires in COVID-19. The data were produced by immunoSEQ multiplex PCR, yet TCRdb's version contains in-frame clones alone and is incomplete. The data hold fewer than 400,000 clones, with around nine tenths observed a single time. The specimen was PBMCs or T cells enriched from blood (not recorded which). The receptors stem from a woman in her 30s who had recovered from COVID-19.

The chain uses TRBV5-4 and TRBJ2-6; TRBD1 aligns across 10 bases. Per germline, CDR1 SGHNT and CDR2 YYREEE (reference sequence). V was clipped by 5 bases and J by 4 bases; unmatched bases: 9. The length of the CDR3 is 17 residues. In DNA form, the CDR3 reads TGTGCCAGCAGAGGGGGACAGGGGCATCCGGGGGCCAACGTCCTGACTTTC. This codes for CASRGGQGHPGANVLTF.

This clone showed up just once. The rearrangement links TRBV25-1 to TRBJ1-3; tentative D call: TRBD1 (5 bases). CDR1 is MGHDK, CDR2 SYGVNS, per germline. CDR3 length equals 13 residues. V was clipped by 11 bases and J by 0 bases, with 11 bases between them. CDR3 loop: CASEGLSGNTIYF. The CDR3, as DNA: TGTGCCTCGGAGGGACTCTCTGGAAACACCATATATTTT. Complete variable domain (other parts from reference TRBV25-1 and TRBJ1-3): EADIYQTPRYLVIGTGKKITLECSQTMGHDKMYWYQQDPGMELHLIHYSYGVNSTEKGDLSSESTVSRIRTEHFPLTLESARPSHTSQYLCASEGLSGNTIYFGEGSWLTVV.

The rearrangement uses TRBV27 and TRBJ2-2, with TRBD2 matching over 10 bases. CDR1 MNHEY and CDR2 SMNVEV come from the germline V gene (reference sequence). V shed 3 bases and J 3 bases; nucleotides not matched to a gene: 7. This CDR3 comprises 17 residues. The chain's CDR3 is CASSFRLAGAHTGELFF. Here the CDR3 DNA reads TGTGCCAGCAGTTTCCGTCTAGCGGGGGCGCACACCGGGGAGCTGTTTTTT.

This chain links TRBV27 with TRBJ1-6, with 9 bases that match TRBD1. Per the germline V gene, CDR1 is MNHEY and CDR2 is SMNVEV (reference sequence). V was pared by 2 bases and J by 7 bases, with 15 bases of the junction left unmatched. This CDR3 contains 19 residues. The CDR3 sequence: CASSLGFEGGTGRNSPLHF. In nucleotides, the CDR3 is TGTGCCAGCAGTTTAGGTTTCGAGGGGGGGACAGGGAGGAATTCACCCCTCCACTTT.

The chain combines TRBV6-2 or TRBV6-3 with TRBJ1-1; D gene uncertain. The V end lost 2 bases, the J end lost 0 bases, and 13 bases lay between the germline ends. CDR1 and CDR2 from the germline V gene are MNHEY and SVGEGT. CDR3 size: 16 residues. The CDR3 reads CASSYREAGLNTEAFF. DNA of the CDR3: TGTGCCAGCAGTTACCGAGAGGCGGGGTTGAACACTGAAGCTTTCTTT.

V and J are TRBV5-6 and TRBJ1-5; D call uncertain. Germline V gives CDR1 SGHDT, CDR2 YYEEEE. This CDR3 is 13 amino acids long. V was pared by 0 bases and J by 5 bases, with 6 bases between. The CDR3 sequence is CASSLGEHQPQHF. The CDR3 nucleotides read TGTGCCAGCAGCTTGGGGGAGCATCAGCCCCAGCATTTT.

The chain couples TRBV14 to TRBJ2-3; 11 nucleotides align to TRBD2. This CDR3 spans 19 amino acids. Germline V gene sequence: CDR1 SGHDN, CDR2 FVKESK. Germline trimming cut 3 bases from V and 0 bases from J; bases unmatched to any gene: 11. The CDR3 reads CASSQTLAGGLPSTDTQYF. CDR3 DNA: TGTGCCAGCAGCCAGACTCTAGCGGGGGGCCTCCCTAGCACAGATACGCAGTATTTT.